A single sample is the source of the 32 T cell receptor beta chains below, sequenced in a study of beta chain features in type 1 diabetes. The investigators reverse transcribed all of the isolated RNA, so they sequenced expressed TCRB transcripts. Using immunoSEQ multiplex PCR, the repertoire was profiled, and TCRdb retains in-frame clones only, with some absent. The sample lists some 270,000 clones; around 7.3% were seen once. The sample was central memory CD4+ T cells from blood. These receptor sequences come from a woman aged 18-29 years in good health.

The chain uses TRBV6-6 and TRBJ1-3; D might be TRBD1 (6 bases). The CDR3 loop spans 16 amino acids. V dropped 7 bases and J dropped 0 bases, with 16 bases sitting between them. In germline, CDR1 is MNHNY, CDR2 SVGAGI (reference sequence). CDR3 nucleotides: TGTGCCAGCACCAGACAGGTCGACTTCTCTGGAAACACCATATATTTT. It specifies CASTRQVDFSGNTIYF.

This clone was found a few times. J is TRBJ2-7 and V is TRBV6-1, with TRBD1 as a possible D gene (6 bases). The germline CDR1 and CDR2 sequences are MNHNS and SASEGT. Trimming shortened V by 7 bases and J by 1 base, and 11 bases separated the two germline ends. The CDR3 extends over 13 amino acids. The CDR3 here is CASILQGSYEQYV. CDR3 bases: TGTGCCAGCATCCTACAGGGTTCCTACGAGCAGTACGTC.

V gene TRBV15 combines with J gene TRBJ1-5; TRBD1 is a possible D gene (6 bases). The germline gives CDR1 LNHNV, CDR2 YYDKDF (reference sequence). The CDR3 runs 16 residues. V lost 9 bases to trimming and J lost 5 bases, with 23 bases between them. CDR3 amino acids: CATGQPNRRGDQPQHF. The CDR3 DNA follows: TGTGCCACTGGACAGCCGAATCGTAGGGGCGATCAGCCCCAGCATTTT.

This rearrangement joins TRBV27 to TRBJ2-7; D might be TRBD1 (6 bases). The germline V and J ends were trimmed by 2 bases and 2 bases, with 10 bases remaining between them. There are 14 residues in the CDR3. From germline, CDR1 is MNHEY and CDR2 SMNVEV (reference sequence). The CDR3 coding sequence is TGTGCCAGCAGTTTAAACAGGGATACCTACGAGCAGTACTTC. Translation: CASSLNRDTYEQYF.

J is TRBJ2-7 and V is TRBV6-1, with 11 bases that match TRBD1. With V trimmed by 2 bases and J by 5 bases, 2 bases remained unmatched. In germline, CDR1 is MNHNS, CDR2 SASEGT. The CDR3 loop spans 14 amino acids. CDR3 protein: CASSERDRGDEQYV. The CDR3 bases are TGTGCCAGCAGTGAAAGGGACAGGGGGGACGAGCAGTACGTC.

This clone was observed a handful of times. CDR3: CASSFRSEAFF. The DNA for the CDR3 is TGTGCCAGCAGTTTTCGGTCTGAAGCTTTCTTT. The J gene is TRBJ1-1, the V gene TRBV27, with D unresolved. Germline lookup yields CDR1 MNHEY and CDR2 SMNVEV (reference sequence). Trimming shortened V by 3 bases and J by 6 bases, and 5 bases separated the two germline ends. The CDR3 runs 11 residues.

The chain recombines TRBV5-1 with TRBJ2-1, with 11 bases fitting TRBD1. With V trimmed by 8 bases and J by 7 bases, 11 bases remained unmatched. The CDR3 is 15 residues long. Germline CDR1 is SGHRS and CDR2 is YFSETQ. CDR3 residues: CASTPGTGGRNEQFF. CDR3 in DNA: TGCGCCAGTACCCCCGGGACAGGGGGTCGGAATGAGCAGTTCTTC.

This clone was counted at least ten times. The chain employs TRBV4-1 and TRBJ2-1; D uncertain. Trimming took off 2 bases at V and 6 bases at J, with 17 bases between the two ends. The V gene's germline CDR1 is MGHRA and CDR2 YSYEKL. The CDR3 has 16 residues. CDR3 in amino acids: CASSQPGRVRANEQFF. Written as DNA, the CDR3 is TGCGCCAGCAGCCAACCCGGTCGCGTTCGGGCCAATGAGCAGTTCTTC.

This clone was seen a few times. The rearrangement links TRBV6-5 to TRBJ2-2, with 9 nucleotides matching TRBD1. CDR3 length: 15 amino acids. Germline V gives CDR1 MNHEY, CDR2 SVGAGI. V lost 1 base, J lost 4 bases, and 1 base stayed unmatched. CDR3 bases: TGTGCCAGCAGTTACTTGGGACAGGGCACCGGGGAGCTGTTTTTT. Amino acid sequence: CASSYLGQGTGELFF.

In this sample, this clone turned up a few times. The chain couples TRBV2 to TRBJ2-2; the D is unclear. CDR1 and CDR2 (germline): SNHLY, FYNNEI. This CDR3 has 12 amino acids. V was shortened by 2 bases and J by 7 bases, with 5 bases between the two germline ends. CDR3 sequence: CASSEMGGELFF. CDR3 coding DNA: TGTGCCAGCAGTGAAATGGGCGGGGAGCTGTTTTTT.

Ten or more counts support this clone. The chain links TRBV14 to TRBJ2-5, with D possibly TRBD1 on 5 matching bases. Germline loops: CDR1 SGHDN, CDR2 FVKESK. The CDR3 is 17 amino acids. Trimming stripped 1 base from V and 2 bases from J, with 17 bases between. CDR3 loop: CASSQAQARRFQETQYF. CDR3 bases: TGTGCCAGCAGCCAAGCACAGGCACGCAGATTTCAAGAGACCCAGTACTTC. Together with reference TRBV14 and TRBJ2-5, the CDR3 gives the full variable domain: EAGVTQFPSHSVIEKGQTVTLRCDPISGHDNLYWYRRVMGKEIKFLLHFVKESKQDESGMPNNRFLAERTGGTYSTLKVQPAELEDSGVYFCASSQAQARRFQETQYFGPGTRLLVL.

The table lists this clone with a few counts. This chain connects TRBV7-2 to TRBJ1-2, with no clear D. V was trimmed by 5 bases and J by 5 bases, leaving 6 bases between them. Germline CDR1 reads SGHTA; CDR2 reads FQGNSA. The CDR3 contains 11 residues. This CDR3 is CASSGFYGYTF. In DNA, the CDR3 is TGTGCCAGCAGCGGATTTTATGGCTACACCTTC.

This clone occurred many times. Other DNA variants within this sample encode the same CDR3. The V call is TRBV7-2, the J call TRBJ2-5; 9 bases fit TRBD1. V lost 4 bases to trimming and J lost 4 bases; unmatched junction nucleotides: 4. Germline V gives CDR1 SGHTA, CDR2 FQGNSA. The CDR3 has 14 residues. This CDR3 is CASSSSGQGETQYF. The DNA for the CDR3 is TGTGCCAGCAGCTCATCGGGACAGGGAGAGACCCAGTACTTC.

CDR3 nucleotide sequence: TGTGCCAGCAGCTTAGAGGGGAGCAATCAGCCCCAGCATTTT. Amino acid sequence: CASSLEGSNQPQHF. The chain joins TRBV7-2 to TRBJ1-5; weak D call: TRBD1 (5 bases). V shed 1 base and J shed 1 base, with 5 bases lying between them. The germline V gene has CDR1 SGHTA and CDR2 FQGNSA. This CDR3 comprises 14 residues.

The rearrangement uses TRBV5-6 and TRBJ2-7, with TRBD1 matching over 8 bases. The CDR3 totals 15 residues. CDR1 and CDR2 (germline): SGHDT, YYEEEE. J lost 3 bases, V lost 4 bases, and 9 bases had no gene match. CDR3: CASSERPQGGYEQYF. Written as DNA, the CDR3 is TGTGCCAGCAGCGAGAGACCACAGGGGGGCTACGAGCAGTACTTC.

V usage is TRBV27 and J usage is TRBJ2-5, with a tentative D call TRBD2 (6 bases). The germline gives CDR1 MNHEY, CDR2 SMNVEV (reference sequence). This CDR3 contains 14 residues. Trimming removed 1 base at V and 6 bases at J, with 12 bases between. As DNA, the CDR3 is TGTGCCAGCAGTTTATTCGGGGGTAGGAAGACCCAGTACTTC. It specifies CASSLFGGRKTQYF.

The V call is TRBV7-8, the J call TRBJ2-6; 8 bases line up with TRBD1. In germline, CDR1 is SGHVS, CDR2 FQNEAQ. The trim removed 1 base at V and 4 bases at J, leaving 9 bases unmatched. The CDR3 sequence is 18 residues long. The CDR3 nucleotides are TGTGCCAGCAGCTTAGAGGGCAGGGGGCGCTCAGGGGCCAACGTCCTGACTTTC. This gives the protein CASSLEGRGRSGANVLTF.

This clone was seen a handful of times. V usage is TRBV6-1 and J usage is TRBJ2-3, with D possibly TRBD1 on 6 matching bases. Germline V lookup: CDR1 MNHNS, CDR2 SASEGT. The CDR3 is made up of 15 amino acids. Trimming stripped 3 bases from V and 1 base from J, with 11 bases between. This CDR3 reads CASSDTGFGTDTQYF. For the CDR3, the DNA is TGTGCCAGCAGTGACACAGGGTTCGGCACAGATACGCAGTATTTT.

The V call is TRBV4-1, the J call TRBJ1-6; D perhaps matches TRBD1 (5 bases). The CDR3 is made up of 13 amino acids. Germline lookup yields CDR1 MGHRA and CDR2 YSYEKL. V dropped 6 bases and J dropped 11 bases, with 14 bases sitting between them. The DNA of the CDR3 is TGCGCCAGCAGAGCAAGGGGAGGGGCACCCCTCCACTTT. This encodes CASRARGGAPLHF.

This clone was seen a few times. The CDR3 loop reads CASLPRRGDGVEQFF. CDR3 nucleotides: TGTGCCAGCCTCCCCCGAAGGGGGGACGGGGTTGAGCAGTTCTTC. The chain joins TRBV2 to TRBJ2-1; D is possibly TRBD1 or TRBD2 (6 bases each). The germline gives CDR1 SNHLY, CDR2 FYNNEI. The V and J ends lost 8 bases and 9 bases respectively, with 23 bases between them. This CDR3 has 15 residues.

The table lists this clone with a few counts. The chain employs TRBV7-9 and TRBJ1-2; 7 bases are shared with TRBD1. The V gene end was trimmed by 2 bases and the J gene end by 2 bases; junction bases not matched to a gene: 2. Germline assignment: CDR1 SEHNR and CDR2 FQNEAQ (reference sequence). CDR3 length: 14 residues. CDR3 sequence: CASSLPDRNYGYTF. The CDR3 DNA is TGTGCCAGCAGCTTACCGGACAGGAACTATGGCTACACCTTC.

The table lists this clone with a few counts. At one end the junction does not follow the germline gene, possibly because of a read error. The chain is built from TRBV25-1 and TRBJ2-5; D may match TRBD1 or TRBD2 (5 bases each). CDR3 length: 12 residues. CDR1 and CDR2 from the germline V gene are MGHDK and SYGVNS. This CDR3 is CASSRDQGTQYF. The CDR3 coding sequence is TGTGCCAGCAGTAGGGACCAAGGGACCCAGTACTTC.

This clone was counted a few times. The CDR3 DNA reads TGCAGTGCTAGTGATGGGTATACGCAGTATTTT. Translating gives CSASDGYTQYF. This sequence joins TRBV20-1 and TRBJ2-3, with unresolved D. The CDR3 has 11 residues. Germline V gives CDR1 DFQATT, CDR2 SNEGSKA (reference sequence). V dropped 3 bases and J dropped 7 bases, with 8 bases sitting between them.

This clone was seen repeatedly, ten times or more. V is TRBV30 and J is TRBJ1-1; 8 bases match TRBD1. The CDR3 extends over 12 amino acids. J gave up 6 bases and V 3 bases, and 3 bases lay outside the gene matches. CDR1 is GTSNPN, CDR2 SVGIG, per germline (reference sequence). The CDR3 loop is CAWRGQDAEAFF. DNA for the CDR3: TGTGCCTGGAGGGGACAGGACGCTGAAGCTTTCTTT.

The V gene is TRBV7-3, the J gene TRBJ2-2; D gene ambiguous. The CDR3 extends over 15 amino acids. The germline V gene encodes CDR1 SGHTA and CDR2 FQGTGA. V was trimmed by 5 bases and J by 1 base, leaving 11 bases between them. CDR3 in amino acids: CASSRRTENTGELFF. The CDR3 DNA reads TGTGCCAGCAGCCGAAGGACCGAGAACACCGGGGAGCTGTTTTTT.

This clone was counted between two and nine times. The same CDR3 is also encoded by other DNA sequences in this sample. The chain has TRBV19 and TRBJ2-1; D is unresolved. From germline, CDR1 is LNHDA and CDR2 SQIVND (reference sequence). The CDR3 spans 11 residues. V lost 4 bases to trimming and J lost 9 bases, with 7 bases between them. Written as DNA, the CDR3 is TGTGCCAGTAGTAGGTGGGGTGAGCAGTTCTTC. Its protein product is CASSRWGEQFF.

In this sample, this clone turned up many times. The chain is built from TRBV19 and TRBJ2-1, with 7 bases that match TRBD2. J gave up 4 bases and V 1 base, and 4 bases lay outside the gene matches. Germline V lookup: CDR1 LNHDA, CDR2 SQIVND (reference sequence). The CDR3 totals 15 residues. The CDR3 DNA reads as TGTGCCAGTAGTATAGCACTAGCGATTTACAATGAGCAGTTCTTC. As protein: CASSIALAIYNEQFF.

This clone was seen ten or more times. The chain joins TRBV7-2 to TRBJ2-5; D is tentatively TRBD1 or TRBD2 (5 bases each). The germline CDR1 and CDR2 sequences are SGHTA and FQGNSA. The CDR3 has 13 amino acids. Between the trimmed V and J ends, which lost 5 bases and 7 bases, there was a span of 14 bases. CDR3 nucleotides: TGTGCCAGCAGCCCCCCCGGGGCGGGGACCCAGTACTTC. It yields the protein CASSPPGAGTQYF.

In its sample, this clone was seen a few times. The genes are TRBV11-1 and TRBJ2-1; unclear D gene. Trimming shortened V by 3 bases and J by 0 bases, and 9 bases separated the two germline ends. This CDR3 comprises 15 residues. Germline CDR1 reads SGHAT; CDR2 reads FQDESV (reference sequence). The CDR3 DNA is TGTGCCAGCAGCTTGATCGCAAACTCCTACAATGAGCAGTTCTTC. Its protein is CASSLIANSYNEQFF.

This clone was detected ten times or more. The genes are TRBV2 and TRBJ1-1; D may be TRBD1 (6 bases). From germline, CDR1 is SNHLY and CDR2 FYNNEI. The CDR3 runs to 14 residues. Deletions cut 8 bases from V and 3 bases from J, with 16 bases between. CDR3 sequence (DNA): TGTGCCAGCGGCCCTTCGGACAGAGACACTGAAGCTTTCTTT. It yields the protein CASGPSDRDTEAFF. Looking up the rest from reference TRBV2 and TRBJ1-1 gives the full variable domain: EPEVTQTPSHQVTQMGQEVILRCVPISNHLYFYWYRQILGQKVEFLVSFYNNEISEKSEIFDDQFSVERPDGSNFTLKIRSTKLEDSAMYFCASGPSDRDTEAFFGQGTRLTVV.

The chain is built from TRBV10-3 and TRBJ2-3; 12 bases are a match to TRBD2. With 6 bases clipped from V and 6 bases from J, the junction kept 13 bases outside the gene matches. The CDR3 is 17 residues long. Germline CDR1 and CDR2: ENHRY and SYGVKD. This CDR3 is CAISGSRLAGALDTQYF. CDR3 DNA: TGTGCCATCAGCGGATCCCGACTAGCGGGAGCCCTCGATACGCAGTATTTT.

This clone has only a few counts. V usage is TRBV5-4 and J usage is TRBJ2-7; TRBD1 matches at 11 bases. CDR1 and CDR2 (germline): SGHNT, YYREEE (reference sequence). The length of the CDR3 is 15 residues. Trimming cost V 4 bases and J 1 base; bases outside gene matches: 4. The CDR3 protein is CASSDRDRGSYEQYV. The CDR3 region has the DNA TGTGCCAGCAGCGACCGGGACAGGGGGTCCTACGAGCAGTACGTC.